A single sample is the source of the 4 T cell receptor beta chains below, sequenced in a study of cytomegalovirus exposure and HLA in healthy donors. Researchers ran the PCR with 60 Vbeta and 13 Jbeta primers. Here immunoSEQ multiplex PCR was the method, and the copy in TCRdb shows in-frame clones only, minus some. Here the sample spans over 250,000 clones, just over 70% being singletons. What was sequenced was PBMCs. These receptors came from a female donor in good health and CMV-seronegative.

The CDR3 coding sequence is TGTGCCAGTAGTAGCGGAGGAATAGCGGAGGAGACCCAGTACTTC. The encoded protein is CASSSGGIAEETQYF. The chain combines TRBV19 with TRBJ2-5, with TRBD2 as a possible D gene (6 bases). CDR1 is LNHDA and CDR2 is SQIVND in the germline V gene (reference sequence). The CDR3 runs 15 residues. The ends were cut back, 4 bases at V and 5 bases at J, with 17 bases in the middle.

The chain employs TRBV29-1 and TRBJ2-5, with TRBD2 matching 13 bases. Matching the DNA end better, TRBJ2-7 makes the J call doubtful. This CDR3 region has 14 residues. From germline, CDR1 is SQVTM and CDR2 ANQGSEA. The CDR3 loop is CSVLTSGRSYEQYF. In nucleotides, the CDR3 is TGCAGCGTCCTGACTAGCGGGAGGTCCTACGAGCAGTACTTC.

The V gene is TRBV9, the J gene TRBJ1-2; no clear D gene. This CDR3 is 10 amino acids long. V gave up 6 bases and J gave up 12 bases, with 12 bases separating them. From germline, CDR1 is SGDLS and CDR2 YYNGEE. This CDR3 is CASTRGSDTF. CDR3 coding DNA: TGTGCCAGCACCCGAGGGAGTGACACCTTC.

The V gene is TRBV2, the J gene TRBJ1-1, with D unclear. Trimming took off 8 bases at V and 5 bases at J, with 9 bases between the two ends. CDR1 is SNHLY and CDR2 is FYNNEI in the germline V gene. The CDR3 is 11 residues long. The CDR3 here is CASVPLTEAFF. CDR3 in DNA: TGTGCCAGCGTCCCCCTGACTGAAGCTTTCTTT.